Here is one TCR beta chain with its context. This sample stems from a study of control samples from healthy donors and cancer patients. CDR1 and CDR2 (germline): GTSNPN, SVGIG (reference sequence). Deletions cut 4 bases from V and 7 bases from J, with 19 bases between. The CDR3 sequence is 14 residues long. Method: immunoSEQ multiplex PCR; TCRdb's copy keeps in-frame clones and lacks some. Found here are 65,000 to 90,000 clones, about 94% of them singletons; the top ten hold 2.8%. The TCR originated in a woman in her 30s in good health. The sequenced material came from blood. This sequence joins TRBV30 and TRBJ1-1, with D perhaps TRBD1 (6 bases). The chain's CDR3 is CAWNPSGGVVEAFF. The CDR3 region has the DNA TGTGCCTGGAACCCCAGCGGGGGCGTAGTTGAAGCTTTCTTT.